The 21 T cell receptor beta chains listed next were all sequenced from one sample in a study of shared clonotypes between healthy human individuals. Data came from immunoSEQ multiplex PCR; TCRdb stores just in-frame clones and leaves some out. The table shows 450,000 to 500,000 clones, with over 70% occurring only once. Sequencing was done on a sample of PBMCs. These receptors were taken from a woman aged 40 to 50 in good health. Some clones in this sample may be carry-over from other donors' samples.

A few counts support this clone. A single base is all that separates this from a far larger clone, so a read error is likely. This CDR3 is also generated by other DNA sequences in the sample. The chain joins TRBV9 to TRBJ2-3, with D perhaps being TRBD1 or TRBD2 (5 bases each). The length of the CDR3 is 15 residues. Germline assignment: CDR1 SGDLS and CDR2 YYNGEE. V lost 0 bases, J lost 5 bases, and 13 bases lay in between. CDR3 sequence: CASSVEGTDGDTQYF. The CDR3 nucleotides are TGTGCCAGCAGCGTAGAGGGGACGGACGGAGATACGCAGTATTTT.

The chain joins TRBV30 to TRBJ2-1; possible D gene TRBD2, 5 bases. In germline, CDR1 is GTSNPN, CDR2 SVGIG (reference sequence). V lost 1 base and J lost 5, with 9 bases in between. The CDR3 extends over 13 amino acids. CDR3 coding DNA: TGTGCCTGGAGTGAAGAGCGGCACAATGAGCAGTTCTTC. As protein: CAWSEERHNEQFF. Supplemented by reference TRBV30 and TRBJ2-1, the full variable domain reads SQTIHQWPATLVQPVGSPLSLECTVEGTSNPNLYWYRQAAGRGLQLLFYSVGIGQISSEVPQNLSASRPQDRQFILSSKKLLLSDSGFYLCAWSEERHNEQFFGPGTRLTVL.

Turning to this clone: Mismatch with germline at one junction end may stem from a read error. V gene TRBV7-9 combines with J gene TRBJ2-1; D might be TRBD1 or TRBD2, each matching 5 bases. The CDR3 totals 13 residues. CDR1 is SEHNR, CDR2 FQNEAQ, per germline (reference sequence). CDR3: CASSLETGQGVLF. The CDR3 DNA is TGTGCCAGCAGCTTAGAAACGGGGCAGGGAGTCCTCTTC.

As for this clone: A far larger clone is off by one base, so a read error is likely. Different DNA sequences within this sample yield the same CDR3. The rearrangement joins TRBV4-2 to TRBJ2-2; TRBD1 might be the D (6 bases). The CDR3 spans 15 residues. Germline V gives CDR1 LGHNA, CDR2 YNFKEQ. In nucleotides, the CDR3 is TGTGCCAGCAACCAAGAAGAAGGGGGCACCGGGGAGCTGTTTTTT. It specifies CASNQEEGGTGELFF.

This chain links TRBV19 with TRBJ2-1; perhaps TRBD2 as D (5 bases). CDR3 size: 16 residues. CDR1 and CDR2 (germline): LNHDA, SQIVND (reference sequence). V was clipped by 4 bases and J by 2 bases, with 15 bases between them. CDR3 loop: CASSKGLAETYNEQFF. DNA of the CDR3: TGTGCCAGTAGTAAAGGGCTAGCAGAAACCTACAATGAGCAGTTCTTC.

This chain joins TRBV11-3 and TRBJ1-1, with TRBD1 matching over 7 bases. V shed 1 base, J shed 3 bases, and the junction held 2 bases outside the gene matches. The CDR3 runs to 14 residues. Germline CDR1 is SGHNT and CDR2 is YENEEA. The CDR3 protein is CASSLAGQHTEAFF. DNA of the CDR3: TGTGCCAGCAGCTTAGCGGGACAGCACACTGAAGCTTTCTTT.

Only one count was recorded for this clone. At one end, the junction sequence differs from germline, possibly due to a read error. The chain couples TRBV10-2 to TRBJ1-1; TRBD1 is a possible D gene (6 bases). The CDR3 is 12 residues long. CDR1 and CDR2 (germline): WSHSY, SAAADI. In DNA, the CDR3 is TGCGCCTCACGACAGGCGGGGACTGAAACTTTCTTT. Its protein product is CASRQAGTETFF.

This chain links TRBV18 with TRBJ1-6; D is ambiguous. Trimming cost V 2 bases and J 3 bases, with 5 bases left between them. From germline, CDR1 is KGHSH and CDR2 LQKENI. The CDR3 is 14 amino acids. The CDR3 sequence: CASSPEGYNSPLHF. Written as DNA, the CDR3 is TGTGCCAGCTCACCAGAGGGCTATAATTCACCCCTCCACTTT.

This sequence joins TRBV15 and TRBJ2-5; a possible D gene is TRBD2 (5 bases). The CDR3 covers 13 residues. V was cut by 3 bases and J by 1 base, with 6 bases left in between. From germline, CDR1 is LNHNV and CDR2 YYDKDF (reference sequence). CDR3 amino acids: CATSRDFQETQYF. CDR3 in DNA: TGTGCCACCAGCAGGGACTTCCAAGAGACCCAGTACTTC.

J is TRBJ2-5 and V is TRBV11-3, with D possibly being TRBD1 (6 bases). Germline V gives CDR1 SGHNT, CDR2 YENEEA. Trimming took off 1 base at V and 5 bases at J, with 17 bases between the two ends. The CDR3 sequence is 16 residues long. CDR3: CASSLGVAGQGETQYF. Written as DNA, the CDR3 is TGTGCCAGCAGCTTAGGGGTGGCTGGTCAGGGGGAGACCCAGTACTTC.

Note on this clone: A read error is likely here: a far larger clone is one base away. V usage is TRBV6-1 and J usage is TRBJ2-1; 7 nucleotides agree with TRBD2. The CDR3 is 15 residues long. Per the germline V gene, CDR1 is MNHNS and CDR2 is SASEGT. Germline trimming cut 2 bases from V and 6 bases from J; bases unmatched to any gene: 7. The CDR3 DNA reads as TGTGCCAGCAGTGAAATAGGGGAGGGATGCAATGAGCAGTTCTTC. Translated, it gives CASSEIGEGCNEQFF.

The DNA of the CDR3 is TGTGCCAGCAGGACGGGGAAAGAGGGCAATCAGCCCCAGCATTTT. Its translation is CASRTGKEGNQPQHF. This rearrangement joins TRBV7-9 to TRBJ1-5; D remains ambiguous. Trimming stripped 6 bases from V and 2 bases from J, with 14 bases between. The CDR3 is 15 residues long. CDR1 is SEHNR, CDR2 FQNEAQ, per germline (reference sequence).

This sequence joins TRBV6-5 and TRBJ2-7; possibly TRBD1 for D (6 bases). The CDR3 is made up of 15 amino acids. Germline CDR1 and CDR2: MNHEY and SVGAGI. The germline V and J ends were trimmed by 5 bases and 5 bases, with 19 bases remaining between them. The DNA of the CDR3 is TGTGCCAGCAGTCCCCCGGGACAAGCAATCCACGAGCAGTACTTC. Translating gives CASSPPGQAIHEQYF.

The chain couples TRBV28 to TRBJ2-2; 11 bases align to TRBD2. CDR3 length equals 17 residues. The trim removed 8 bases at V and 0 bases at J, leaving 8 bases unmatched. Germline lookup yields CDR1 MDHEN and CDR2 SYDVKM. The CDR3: CASFLAGGHPNTGELFF. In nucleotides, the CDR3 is TGTGCCAGCTTCTTAGCGGGAGGGCATCCGAACACCGGGGAGCTGTTTTTT.

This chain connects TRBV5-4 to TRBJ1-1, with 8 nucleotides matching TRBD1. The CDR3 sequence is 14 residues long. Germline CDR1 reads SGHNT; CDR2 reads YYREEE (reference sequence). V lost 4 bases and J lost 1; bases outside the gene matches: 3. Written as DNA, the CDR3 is TGTGCCAGCAGCCAAGACAGGGGGAACACTGAAGCTTTCTTT. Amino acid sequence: CASSQDRGNTEAFF.

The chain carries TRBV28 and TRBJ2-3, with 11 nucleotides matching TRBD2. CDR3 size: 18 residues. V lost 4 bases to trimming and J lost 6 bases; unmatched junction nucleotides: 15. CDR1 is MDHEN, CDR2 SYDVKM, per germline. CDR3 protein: CASSSPRLAGGLQDTQYF. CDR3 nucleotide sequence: TGTGCCAGCAGTTCCCCACGGCTAGCGGGAGGCCTGCAGGATACGCAGTATTTT.

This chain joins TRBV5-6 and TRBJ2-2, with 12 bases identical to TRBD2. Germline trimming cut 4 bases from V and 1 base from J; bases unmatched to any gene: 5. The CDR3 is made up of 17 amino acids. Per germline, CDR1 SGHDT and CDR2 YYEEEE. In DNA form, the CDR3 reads TGTGCCAGCAGCCCCTCGGGACTAGCGGGGAACACCGGGGAGCTGTTTTTT. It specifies CASSPSGLAGNTGELFF.

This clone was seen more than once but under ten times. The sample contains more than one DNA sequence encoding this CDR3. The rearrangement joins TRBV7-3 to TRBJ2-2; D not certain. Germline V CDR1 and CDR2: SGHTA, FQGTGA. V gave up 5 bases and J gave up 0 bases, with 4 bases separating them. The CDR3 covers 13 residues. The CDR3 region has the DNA TGTGCCAGCAGCAGATCGAACACCGGGGAGCTGTTTTTT. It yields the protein CASSRSNTGELFF.

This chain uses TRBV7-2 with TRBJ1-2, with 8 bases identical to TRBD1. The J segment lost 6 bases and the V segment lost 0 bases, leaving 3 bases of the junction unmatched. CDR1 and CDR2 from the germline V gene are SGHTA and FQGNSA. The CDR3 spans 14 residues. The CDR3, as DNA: TGTGCCAGCAGCTTAGCCCAGGGGGCGAATGGCTACACCTTC. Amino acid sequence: CASSLAQGANGYTF.

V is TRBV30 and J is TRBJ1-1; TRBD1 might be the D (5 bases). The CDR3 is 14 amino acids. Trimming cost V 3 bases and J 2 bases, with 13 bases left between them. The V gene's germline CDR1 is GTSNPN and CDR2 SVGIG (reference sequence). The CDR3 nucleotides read TGTGCCTGGAGAAGAATAGGGGTCAACACTGAAGCTTTCTTT. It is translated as CAWRRIGVNTEAFF. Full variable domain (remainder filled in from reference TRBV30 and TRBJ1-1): SQTIHQWPATLVQPVGSPLSLECTVEGTSNPNLYWYRQAAGRGLQLLFYSVGIGQISSEVPQNLSASRPQDRQFILSSKKLLLSDSGFYLCAWRRIGVNTEAFFGQGTRLTVV.

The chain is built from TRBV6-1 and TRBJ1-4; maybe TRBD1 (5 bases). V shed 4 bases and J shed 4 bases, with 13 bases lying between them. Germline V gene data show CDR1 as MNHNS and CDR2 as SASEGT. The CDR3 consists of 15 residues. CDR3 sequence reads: CASSALRDFNEKLFF. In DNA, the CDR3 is TGTGCCAGCAGTGCCCTGCGGGACTTTAATGAAAAACTGTTTTTT.